A single sample is the source of the 24 T cell receptor beta chains below, sequenced in a study of cytomegalovirus exposure and HLA in healthy donors. The primer mix had 60 Vbeta and 13 Jbeta primers. The method was immunoSEQ multiplex PCR; TCRdb's version includes in-frame clones alone and lacks a portion of them. The profile covers over 150,000 clones, with around 67% appearing a single time and 3.5% to 5.5% taken by the ten largest. The sample taken for sequencing was PBMCs. These receptor sequences come from a young woman in good health and CMV-seropositive.

This rearrangement joins TRBV27 to TRBJ2-1; D is possibly TRBD2 (7 bases). V lost 5 bases and J 8 bases, leaving 19 bases between the germline ends. The CDR3 has 15 residues. Germline V CDR1 and CDR2: MNHEY, SMNVEV (reference sequence). CDR3 in DNA: TGTGCCAGCAGTCCAATACCGGGGGGCTGGGATGAGCAGTTCTTC. Its translation is CASSPIPGGWDEQFF.

The chain joins TRBV28 to TRBJ2-5; D uncertain. Germline assignment: CDR1 MDHEN and CDR2 SYDVKM. Between the trimmed V and J ends, which lost 1 base and 1 base, there was a span of 10 bases. This CDR3 spans 15 amino acids. CDR3 region: CASSLFLASQETQYF. CDR3 DNA: TGTGCCAGCAGTTTATTCCTGGCAAGCCAAGAGACCCAGTACTTC.

The chain uses TRBV10-3 and TRBJ2-7, with TRBD1 matching 9 bases. Germline-derived CDR1 and CDR2 are ENHRY and SYGVKD. J lost 6 bases, V lost 8 bases, and 17 bases had no gene match. There are 16 residues in the CDR3. This chain's CDR3 is CAIGQEPGQGFVEQYF. For the CDR3, the DNA is TGTGCCATCGGCCAAGAGCCGGGACAGGGCTTCGTCGAGCAGTACTTC.

This CDR3 reads CASRDDPRVTEAFF. The CDR3 nucleotides read TGTGCCAGCAGGGACGATCCCAGGGTCACTGAAGCTTTCTTT. V and J are TRBV6-5 and TRBJ1-1; TRBD1 is a possible D gene (5 bases). In germline, CDR1 is MNHEY, CDR2 SVGAGI. Trimming removed 6 bases from V and 4 bases from J, with 15 bases in between. The CDR3 loop spans 14 amino acids.

The sample holds a few counts of this clone. This rearrangement joins TRBV5-3 to TRBJ1-2; no firm D call. TRBV5-3 is recorded as an ORF, its role being uncertain. Trimming pared 6 bases from V and 8 bases from J, leaving 23 bases between. This CDR3 region has 15 residues. CDR3 nucleotides: TGTGCCAGAACCACACCTCCTGCCACACCCCCAGGCTACACCTTC. Translated, it gives CARTTPPATPPGYTF.

This chain joins TRBV27 and TRBJ2-1; 7 nucleotides align to TRBD2. The CDR3 is made up of 14 amino acids. Germline V CDR1 and CDR2: MNHEY, SMNVEV (reference sequence). Trimming cost V 3 bases and J 6 bases; bases outside gene matches: 5. DNA for the CDR3: TGTGCCAGCAGTTTTCTGGCGGGAGTCAATGAGCAGTTCTTC. Translated: CASSFLAGVNEQFF.

This rearrangement joins TRBV19 to TRBJ2-1; D is uncertain. This CDR3 contains 14 residues. Germline CDR1 reads LNHDA; CDR2 reads SQIVND (reference sequence). V was cut by 2 bases and J by 3 bases, with 8 bases left in between. This chain's CDR3 is CASSISSLYNEQFF. Here the CDR3 DNA reads TGTGCCAGTAGTATATCGTCTCTCTACAATGAGCAGTTCTTC.

This clone was counted only a few times. V is TRBV9 and J is TRBJ2-1, with D possibly matching TRBD2 (6 bases). V lost 4 bases to trimming and J lost 4 bases, with 15 bases between them. The CDR3 covers 15 residues. Germline assignment: CDR1 SGDLS and CDR2 YYNGEE. CDR3 coding DNA: TGTGCCAGCAGCTACGATAGCGGCCTATACAATGAGCAGTTCTTC. It yields the protein CASSYDSGLYNEQFF.

This clone has a single count. V gene TRBV6-1 combines with J gene TRBJ1-1; D is possibly TRBD1 (6 bases). The CDR3 length is 13 residues. V was cut by 5 bases and J by 4 bases, with 11 bases left in between. Per the germline V gene, CDR1 is MNHNS and CDR2 is SASEGT. The CDR3 coding sequence is TGTGCCAGCAGTTTGGACAGTTCCACTGAAGCTTTCTTT. Protein product: CASSLDSSTEAFF.

This clone was seen a handful of times. The rearrangement links TRBV9 to TRBJ2-7; D perhaps matches TRBD2 (6 bases). Germline-derived CDR1 and CDR2 are SGDLS and YYNGEE. V lost 0 bases to trimming and J lost 2 bases, with 12 bases between them. This CDR3 has 15 residues. CDR3 sequence: CASSVGGSGTYEQYF. The CDR3, as DNA: TGTGCCAGCAGCGTAGGTGGTAGCGGTACCTACGAGCAGTACTTC.

This clone was seen once. The chain has TRBV4-2 and TRBJ2-7; weak D call: TRBD2 (5 bases). The CDR3 totals 14 residues. In germline, CDR1 is LGHNA, CDR2 YNFKEQ. Deletions cut 4 bases from V and 2 bases from J, with 12 bases between. CDR3 sequence reads: CASSRSDLAYEQYF. CDR3 DNA: TGTGCCAGCAGCCGATCGGACTTAGCCTACGAGCAGTACTTC.

The CDR3 nucleotides are TGTGCCACCAGCAGAGTCAGGTACACAGATACGCAGTATTTT. Translating gives CATSRVRYTDTQYF. The rearrangement links TRBV15 to TRBJ2-3, with unresolved D. Germline V CDR1 and CDR2: LNHNV, YYDKDF (reference sequence). The CDR3 has 14 residues. V shed 1 base and J shed 2 bases, with 7 bases lying between them.

This clone occurred once. This sequence joins TRBV6-6 and TRBJ2-2; a weak D match, TRBD1 (5 bases). The ends were cut back, 6 bases at V and 4 bases at J, with 18 bases in the middle. This CDR3 is built from 16 residues. Germline V CDR1 and CDR2: MNHNY, SVGAGI (reference sequence). CDR3 sequence reads: CASRTEQGPSTGELFF. The CDR3 nucleotides are TGTGCCAGCAGAACCGAGCAGGGTCCGTCCACCGGGGAGCTGTTTTTT.

This sequence joins TRBV28 and TRBJ2-1; 7 bases map to TRBD2. Germline V CDR1 and CDR2: MDHEN, SYDVKM. The CDR3 has 16 amino acids. Trimming removed 2 bases from V and 6 bases from J; junction bases left unmatched: 10. The CDR3 coding sequence is TGTGCCAGCAGTTTAGTGGGAGGGCCGACAATCAATGAGCAGTTCTTC. The encoded protein is CASSLVGGPTINEQFF.

V and J are TRBV2 and TRBJ2-7; weak D call: TRBD1 (5 bases). Germline lookup yields CDR1 SNHLY and CDR2 FYNNEI. The CDR3 spans 12 residues. V was shortened by 6 bases and J by 1 base, with 7 bases between the two germline ends. CDR3 DNA sequence: TGTGCCAGCAGAGGGGATTCCTACGAGCAGTACTTC. Amino acid sequence: CASRGDSYEQYF.

This chain joins TRBV12-5 and TRBJ2-5, with a possible D match to TRBD1 (6 bases). Per germline, CDR1 LGHNT and CDR2 FRNRAP. The ends were cut back, 7 bases at V and 2 bases at J, with 20 bases in the middle. This CDR3 comprises 16 residues. This CDR3 is CASALREGGYQETQYF. CDR3 coding DNA: TGTGCTAGTGCCTTAAGGGAAGGGGGATATCAAGAGACCCAGTACTTC.

The rearrangement joins TRBV19 to TRBJ2-7, with 10 positions matching TRBD1. This CDR3 has 13 amino acids. CDR1 is LNHDA and CDR2 is SQIVND in the germline V gene (reference sequence). Germline trimming cut 9 bases from V and 2 bases from J; bases unmatched to any gene: 4. Written as DNA, the CDR3 is TGTGCCAGCGGGACAGGGGTTACCTACGAGCAGTACTTC. It is translated as CASGTGVTYEQYF.

This clone was seen more than once but under ten times. The CDR3 loop reads CASRRSSGANVLTF. In nucleotides, the CDR3 is TGTGCCAGCAGGCGGAGCTCTGGGGCCAACGTCCTGACTTTC. The V and J genes are TRBV6-5 and TRBJ2-6; no clear D. This CDR3 is built from 14 residues. Germline loops: CDR1 MNHEY, CDR2 SVGAGI. V was pared by 6 bases and J by 0 bases, with 6 bases between.

The chain couples TRBV27 to TRBJ1-2; the match to TRBD1 covers 10 bases. V lost 7 bases and J lost 7; bases outside the gene matches: 9. The CDR3 is 14 residues long. The germline V gene encodes CDR1 MNHEY and CDR2 SMNVEV (reference sequence). The CDR3: CASTSGTGVSGYTF. In DNA form, the CDR3 reads TGTGCCAGCACCTCCGGGACAGGGGTTTCTGGCTACACCTTC.

The chain carries TRBV5-1 and TRBJ2-7; a weak D match, TRBD1 (6 bases). V lost 4 bases, J lost 4 bases, and 15 bases lay in between. CDR1 is SGHRS and CDR2 is YFSETQ in the germline V gene. The CDR3 totals 14 residues. The CDR3 loop reads CASSGDITGYEQYF. For the CDR3, the DNA is TGCGCCAGCAGCGGGGACATCACCGGATACGAGCAGTACTTC.

This chain uses TRBV28 with TRBJ1-5; unclear D gene. The CDR3 runs 13 residues. Germline V lookup: CDR1 MDHEN, CDR2 SYDVKM. V was clipped by 2 bases and J by 5 bases, with 7 bases between them. CDR3 loop: CASSLTVDQPQHF. The CDR3 coding sequence is TGTGCCAGCAGTTTAACGGTAGATCAGCCCCAGCATTTT.

The chain employs TRBV7-8 and TRBJ2-1; D possibly corresponds to TRBD2 (6 bases). CDR3 length: 15 residues. V lost 6 bases and J 4 bases, leaving 16 bases between the germline ends. Germline CDR1 is SGHVS and CDR2 is FQNEAQ. Here the CDR3 DNA reads TGTGCCAGCAGGGGGGAGAGCGGGCTTTACAATGAGCAGTTCTTC. This translates into CASRGESGLYNEQFF. Filled out from reference TRBV7-8 and TRBJ2-1, the complete variable domain reads GAGVSQSPRYKVAKRGQDVALRCDPISGHVSLFWYQQALGQGPEFLTYFQNEAQLDKSGLPSDRFFAERPEGSVSTLKIQRTQQEDSAVYLCASRGESGLYNEQFFGPGTRLTVL.

The chain carries TRBV7-2 and TRBJ1-1; TRBD1 matches at 9 bases. V lost 1 base, J lost 4 bases, and 7 bases stayed unmatched. CDR3 length: 16 residues. Per the germline V gene, CDR1 is SGHTA and CDR2 is FQGNSA. The CDR3 protein is CASSLDTGGLSTEAFF. The CDR3 DNA reads TGTGCCAGCAGCTTAGATACAGGGGGCCTAAGCACTGAAGCTTTCTTT.

This clone was detected a few times. The CDR3 spells CASSQSLRGNNYEQYF. The DNA of the CDR3 is TGTGCCAGCAGCCAGTCCCTGCGGGGTAATAACTACGAGCAGTACTTC. The rearrangement joins TRBV13 to TRBJ2-7; possible D gene TRBD2, 6 bases. Looked up from germline, CDR1 is PRHDT and CDR2 is FYEKMQ (reference sequence). CDR3 size: 16 residues. Deletions cut 5 bases from V and 3 bases from J, with 20 bases between.